This T cell receptor (beta chain) was sequenced for a study of cytomegalovirus exposure and HLA in healthy donors. Findings of the study overall: Reports state that TCR beta sequences accurately predicted most subjects' HLA-A and HLA-B alleles. Common viral pathogens seemed, in a later analysis, to connect with several of the most significant clusters.

The CDR3 is made up of 13 amino acids. J lost 12 bases, V lost 0 bases, and 4 bases had no gene match. CDR1 is SGHAT, CDR2 FQNNGV, per germline. This clone showed up just a few times. The antigen remains unidentified. The study ran its PCR with 60 Vbeta and 13 Jbeta primers. Authors' analysis steps: There were about 86 million unique TCR beta chains by a later count, and approximately 10 million of them were shared. Sequencing was performed with immunoSEQ multiplex PCR; in TCRdb, only in-frame clones are kept and a portion is missing. V and J calls plus clone size are reproduced from that table; the DNA served to infer D and trimming. The repertoire has some 75,000 clones, 60% to 85% of them found once; the top ten carry over 4.5%.

The chain recombines TRBV11-2 with TRBJ2-1; TRBD1 matches at 8 bases. Sequences were obtained from PBMCs. This sequence originates from a man aged 18 to 29 in good health and CMV-seropositive. The DNA of the CDR3 is TGTGCCAGCAGCTTAGAGGACAGGGTCGCGCAGTTCTTC. It specifies CASSLEDRVAQFF.